This T cell receptor (beta chain) was captured in a study of cytomegalovirus exposure and HLA in healthy donors (dated by TCRdb to 2016 to 2017). Context from the whole study: In an earlier analysis of around 540 of the donors, 276 Gb of sequence data and 90 million to 130 million unique TCR beta sequences from about 179 million T cells were reported. Along with the approximately 650-subject first cohort, a separate validation cohort of over a hundred different subjects was used. All discovery cohort repertoires had been generated on a single sequencing platform. HLA typing included class I and class II loci at four-digit resolution. Of the approximately 370 genotyped donors, 81% were placed in the genetic ancestry cluster associated with self-reported Caucasian donors. Typing coverage varied by locus: about 620-630 donors for A, B, C, DRB1 and DQB1; approximately 560 for DQA1; around 610 for DPA1; roughly 470 for DPB1. Donor age, sex, ethnicity and CMV serostatus were compiled together with the repertoire data. High-throughput TCR immunosequencing, statistical association of individual TCRs with disease status, and machine learning were combined to predict cytomegalovirus infection status. Genome-wide SNP genotypes for about 65% of the 666 donors were used in a later genetic analysis, which treated that subset as a discovery cohort. The study used immunosequencing to profile the T cell repertoires of approximately 650 subjects and linked those repertoires to cytomegalovirus serostatus. Four to six DR-DQ haplotypes were handled as single units for association and clustering because linkage in the cohort was strong. Rather than using new phenotypic data, the later analysis identified candidate immune exposures from TCR beta sequences and from how often those sequences occurred across donors. On average, around 230,000 unique TCR beta nucleotide sequences were sequenced per donor among more than 350 genotyped donors of the cohort, with roughly a sixth of those sequences being non-productive. An earlier analysis of several hundred of the donors applied high-throughput TCR beta sequencing to assess whether each TCR beta V gene segment acted as functional or pseudogenic. An early release that covered several hundred HLA-typed donors contained approximately 290 gigabases of sequencing data and around 80 million unique TCR sequences. The study was designed to test whether signatures of past pathogen exposure could be identified by cataloging public T cell receptors. In a later analysis, previously published TCR beta repertoires from 666 donors were re-analyzed and high-resolution HLA genotyping was added so that TCR occurrence patterns could be studied.

From cysteine to phenylalanine, the CDR3 is 14 amino acids long. Just CDR3 DNA is preserved here, 42 bases in frame from base 1. The V end gives up 5 bases and the J end 2 bases, leaving 4 bases in the junction not matched to a gene. From a lookup of the germline V gene, CDR1 and CDR2 are SQVTM and ANQGSEA. Library preparation employed the immunoSEQ multiplex PCR assay. For the multiplex PCR, a mixture combining 60 forward primers for TCR Vbeta segments and 13 reverse primers for TCR Jbeta segments was used. The CDR3 region of rearranged TCR beta genes was amplified from genomic DNA by a multiplex PCR assay. The Illumina HiSeq System was used to sequence the amplified TCR beta libraries as 87-base-pair reads. On the authors' methods: In a later analysis, some 80 million unique TCR beta chains were counted across the approximately 640 repertoires, and roughly 10 million of these chains were shared by at least two donors. Raw reads were error-corrected and collapsed into unique sequences by a nearest-neighbor algorithm in which closely related sequences were merged to remove PCR and sequencing errors. V, D and J gene segments were assigned by aligning CDR3 sequences to IMGT reference sequences. Each retained sequence needed at least a six-nucleotide match to both a V gene segment and a J gene segment. A rearrangement was called productive if the CDR3 had no stop codons and remained in frame with V and J, and every other rearrangement was called non-productive. Following IMGT convention, CDR3 was defined as the stretch from the second conserved V-encoded cysteine up to the conserved J-encoded phenylalanine. The earlier analysis of about 620 of the donors excluded sequences that lacked an unambiguous match to a single V gene segment. An earlier analysis of approximately 590 of the donors called V segments functional above 56.7% productive rearrangements and segregating when the between-donor standard deviation exceeded 5%. A statistical classification framework was built to diagnose cytomegalovirus status from the catalog of TCR beta chain sequences. In a later analysis, TCR nucleotide sequences were compared against IMGT/GENE-DB human TR gene sequences so that V and J genes could be assigned. A later analysis assigned CDR3 sequences and most-parsimonious VDJ recombination scenarios with the TCRdist pipeline. In a later analysis, each TCR beta chain was defined by its CDR3 amino acid sequence together with its V-gene family, and reads without a unique V-gene family were excluded. In a later analysis, 500 to 700 highly shared, low-generation-probability nucleotide sequences were removed to address suspected cross-contamination and a sequencing artifact. In a later analysis, a clonal expansion index was calculated for each public chain from normalized within-repertoire ranks of inferred template counts. In a later analysis, generation probabilities were computed with a VDJ recombination model fitted to out-of-frame rearrangements, and the resulting probabilities were checked against IGoR. A later analysis scored TCR-TCR, TCR-HLA and TCR-CMV co-occurrence with hypergeometric tests, applying a repertoire-size bias correction to TCR pairs. In a later analysis, false discovery rates were estimated by permuting HLA or CMV assignments 20 times. In a later analysis, co-occurring TCRs were grouped using DBSCAN, and TCRdist sequence similarity was added for clustering within HLA-allele-positive subsets. Co-occurrence clustering excluded repertoires with fewer than 30,000 or more than 120,000 public chains, plus five with anomalous nucleotide sharing. Not all clones reach the TCRdb copy of this immuneACCESS table, which keeps in-frame sequences only. Checked studies attribute under half of the gap to unresolved V genes and leave the rest unexplained. That table gives V, J and clone size, and the DNA gave D and trimming. The sample table contains about 170,000 clones; only one count was recorded for roughly 76% of them. The ten largest account for less than 2.5% of the sample.

In total, more than 500 healthy bone marrow donors made up the cohort. At the time of sampling, every cohort member was nominally healthy, though immune exposures that went unrecorded were likely present. The donor tested CMV seronegative and was one of the 352 seronegative cohort members. Each donor provided a peripheral blood sample, and peripheral blood mononuclear cells were used for TCR beta sequencing. The Qiagen DNeasy Blood Extraction Kit was used to extract genomic DNA from the blood cell samples. A remark on this clone: Its antigen target is currently unknown. Base qualities are not at hand, and no much larger clone is one base apart.

What the research found in general, with its limitations: In an earlier analysis of under 600 of the donors, most TCR beta V segments were observed in productive rearrangements about 87% or about 30% of the time, broadly matching IMGT annotations. Roughly uniform sequencing depth across donors was assumed in presence/absence analyses, although this assumption may not hold. A further reported finding was that TCR beta sequences accurately predicted the HLA-A and HLA-B alleles for most subjects in the first cohort. Only TCR beta chains were sequenced in this cohort, and the absence of alpha or paired-chain data limited detectable features. A later analysis found that HLA-associated TCR beta chains were more clonally expanded and had lower generation probabilities than equally common non-associated chains. Linkage disequilibrium might explain the correlated functional status among segregating V segments, but an unknown experimental factor could not be ruled out. In the study, about 150 TCR beta chains were listed as associated with cytomegalovirus. Most TCR sequences were seen in very few donors, while some public TCRs were found in many individuals. Some IMGT-functional V segments, including TRBV6-2 and TRBV6-3, could not be distinguished by the 87-base-pair reads and were therefore excluded. It was suggested by the authors that the approach could potentially be generalized to other disease states and immunological phenotypes. The only immune exposure information available for the cohort was CMV serostatus. Compared with the roughly 710-donor mean, donors in an Asian-associated ancestry cluster had fewer N-insertions in productive TCRs, according to a later genetic analysis. A cluster of highly shared sequence variants was judged likely to represent a technical artifact of the sequencing pipeline. The classifier was reported to diagnose cytomegalovirus status with high specificity and sensitivity in both the original cohort and the validation cohort. The earlier analysis of some 560 of the donors excluded 15 to 20 rarely observed V segments, including chromosome 9 orphons, because counts were too low. A later analysis found that TCR association rates varied across HLA loci, with DRB1 alleles showing the most associated TCRs and HLA-C alleles the fewest. Most CMV-associated TCR beta chains appeared to be HLA-restricted in a later analysis, and the HLA associations seemed to be driven largely by CMV exposure. A later analysis associated 16,951 TCR beta sequences with specific HLA alleles at a false discovery rate of 0.05. Strong co-occurrence of HLA alleles, especially DR and DQ, made assigning TCR associations to individual alleles difficult. A later genetic analysis associated a missense DCLRE1C variant with V-gene and J-gene trimming of TCR beta chains, and an independent cohort replicated the association. HLA typing was unavailable for some donors at each locus, so association tests used only the typed subset. Three of the identified cytomegalovirus-associated TCR beta chains were confirmed in vitro to be specific for cytomegalovirus antigens. A later analysis reported that several top co-occurrence clusters appeared linked to parvovirus B19, influenza, CMV and Epstein-Barr virus.

The receptor's source is a male donor in good health and CMV-seronegative. Input material: PBMCs. The rearranged chain carries TRBV29-1 and TRBJ2-7, and 12 junction bases match TRBD2. The DNA is as follows: TGCAGCGTTAGGCGGACTAGCGGGGCCTACGAGCAGTACTTC. This yields the protein CSVRRTSGAYEQYF.